The 27 T cell receptor beta chains below all came from one sample that was sequenced in a study of T cells in Graves' hyperthyroidism and ophthalmopathy. RNA transcripts were the template for amplifying TCR beta CDR3 regions. TCR CDR3 regions were first amplified by RT-PCR with HTBI primers. MiXCR was run by TCRdb on the multiplex PCR reads, yielding one entry per CDR3 protein. The sample shows about 640,000 distinct CDR3 sequences, about 45% of them seen only once. The specimen sequenced was peripheral blood or thyroid tissue (not recorded which). The origin of the receptors is an adult man with Graves' disease, either hyperthyroidism or ophthalmopathy (not recorded which).

This clonotype was counted only a few times. The junction departs from germline at one end; a sequencing error may be responsible. J is TRBJ2-2 and V is TRBV9; 13 bases fit TRBD2. This CDR3 has 16 residues. CDR1 and CDR2 from the germline V gene are SGDLS and YYNGEE. CDR3 nucleotide sequence: TGCGCCAGCAGTGATCAGGGACTAGCGGGATCCGGGGAGCTGTTTTTT. Translating it yields CASSDQGLAGSGELFF.

Note on this clonotype: A single base separates this from a much larger clone, so it may be a read error. The chain recombines TRBV2 with TRBJ2-5, with 7 bases aligning to TRBD2. The V gene end was trimmed by 3 bases and the J gene end by 1 base; junction bases not matched to a gene: 2. The CDR3 runs to 14 residues. Germline CDR1 is SNHLY and CDR2 is FYNNEI. Here the CDR3 DNA reads TGTGCCAGCAGTGACCCTAGCGGCCAAGAGACCCAGTACTTC. Its protein product is CASSDPSGQETQYF.

This chain uses TRBV20-1 with TRBJ1-2; D call uncertain. This CDR3 contains 16 residues. The germline gives CDR1 DFQATT, CDR2 SNEGSKA (reference sequence). Trimming took 1 base from V and 0 from J, leaving 15 bases between them. The DNA of the CDR3 is TGCAGTGCTAGAGTCCCTTCACAAGGAACTAACTATGGCTACACCTTC. The encoded protein is CSARVPSQGTNYGYTF.

In its sample, this clonotype was seen once. The gene calls are TRBV12-3 or TRBV12-4 and TRBJ1-4; D might be TRBD1 (5 bases). The CDR3 totals 15 residues. The V end lost 6 bases, the J end lost 9 bases, and 20 bases lay between the germline ends. The CDR3: CASRGERQFSQKLFF. As DNA, the CDR3 is TGTGCCAGCAGGGGGGAGAGACAGTTTAGTCAAAAACTGTTTTTT.

This rearrangement joins TRBV19 to TRBJ1-5, with D perhaps matching TRBD1 (6 bases). V shed 8 bases and J shed 1 base, with 15 bases lying between them. Germline V CDR1 and CDR2: LNHDA, SQIVND (reference sequence). The CDR3 is 15 amino acids. CDR3 sequence reads: CASHRPGVSNQPQHF. The CDR3 region has the DNA TGTGCCAGTCACCGCCCAGGGGTAAGCAATCAGCCCCAGCATTTT.

The chain employs TRBV3-1 and TRBJ1-6; D gene ambiguous. The germline V gene has CDR1 LGHDT and CDR2 YNNKEL (reference sequence). This CDR3 region has 16 residues. V was pared by 1 base and J by 2 bases, with 9 bases between. The CDR3 DNA reads TGTGCCAGCAGCCAAGTCGGTGGGGCCTATAATTCACCCCTCCACTTT. Translated: CASSQVGGAYNSPLHF.

CDR3 nucleotide sequence: TGCAGTGCTAGAGATGGGGGACAGGGGTTGGGGAAACTGTTTTTT. Translating gives CSARDGGQGLGKLFF. V gene TRBV20-1 combines with J gene TRBJ1-4; 10 bases fit TRBD1. Germline V lookup: CDR1 DFQATT, CDR2 SNEGSKA (reference sequence). The CDR3 consists of 15 residues. The V and J ends lost 0 bases and 11 bases, in that order; junction bases with no gene match: 9.

This clonotype was seen many times. V gene TRBV7-3 combines with J gene TRBJ2-2, with D unclear. The CDR3 is 13 amino acids. In germline, CDR1 is SGHTA, CDR2 FQGTGA. V was shortened by 5 bases and J by 5 bases, with 9 bases between the two germline ends. In nucleotides, the CDR3 is TGTGCCAGCAGCACCGCCGGTACCGGGGAGCTGTTTTTT. This codes for CASSTAGTGELFF. The full variable domain, with the rest looked up from reference TRBV7-3 and TRBJ2-2, is GAGVSQTPSNKVTEKGKYVELRCDPISGHTALYWYRQSLGQGPEFLIYFQGTGAADDSGLPNDRFFAVRPEGSVSTLKIQRTERGDSAVYLCASSTAGTGELFFGEGSRLTVL.

This clonotype has only a few counts. This chain links TRBV29-1 with TRBJ2-7; 10 bases fit TRBD1. Germline CDR1 reads SQVTM; CDR2 reads ANQGSEA. The V gene end was trimmed by 5 bases and the J gene end by 0 bases; junction bases not matched to a gene: 7. The CDR3 loop spans 15 amino acids. Written as DNA, the CDR3 is TGCAGCGTTCGAGGACAGGGGGATTTCTCCTACGAGCAGTACTTC. This encodes CSVRGQGDFSYEQYF.

This chain links TRBV19 with TRBJ1-6; D remains ambiguous. Trimming shortened V by 6 bases and J by 5 bases, and 11 bases separated the two germline ends. Germline assignment: CDR1 LNHDA and CDR2 SQIVND (reference sequence). CDR3 length equals 14 residues. The CDR3 loop reads CASRGLADNSPLHF. As DNA, the CDR3 is TGTGCCAGTAGGGGCCTGGCGGATAATTCACCCCTCCACTTT.

The chain links TRBV7-9 to TRBJ1-6, with TRBD1 identical over 8 bases. Trimming cost V 5 bases and J 8 bases; bases outside gene matches: 8. The CDR3 extends over 15 amino acids. Looked up from germline, CDR1 is SEHNR and CDR2 is FQNEAQ (reference sequence). CDR3 protein: CASSQDPQGDSPLHF. CDR3 coding DNA: TGTGCCAGCAGCCAAGATCCACAGGGGGATTCACCCCTCCACTTT. The full variable domain, with the rest looked up from reference TRBV7-9 and TRBJ1-6, is DTGVSQNPRHKITKRGQNVTFRCDPISEHNRLYWYRQTLGQGPEFLTYFQNEAQLEKSRLLSDRFSAERPKGSFSTLEIQRTEQGDSAMYLCASSQDPQGDSPLHFGNGTRLTVT.

The J gene is TRBJ1-4, the V gene TRBV25-1, with D possibly TRBD1 on 6 matching bases. The CDR3 extends over 13 amino acids. Trimming pared 10 bases from V and 4 bases from J, leaving 13 bases between. Germline V CDR1 and CDR2: MGHDK, SYGVNS. The CDR3, as DNA: TGTGCCACGAGGACAGCATATAATGAAAAACTGTTTTTT. It encodes CATRTAYNEKLFF.

This clonotype was counted only a few times. The chain uses TRBV12-3 or TRBV12-4 and TRBJ1-2; 8 bases are a match to TRBD1. The CDR3 runs 14 residues. V lost 5 bases to trimming and J lost 4 bases; unmatched junction nucleotides: 6. CDR3 residues: CASSEVTGVYGYTF. Written as DNA, the CDR3 is TGTGCCAGCAGTGAAGTGACAGGGGTCTATGGCTACACCTTC.

This clonotype was observed a handful of times. The chain recombines TRBV20-1 with TRBJ2-5; TRBD1 or TRBD2 may be the D gene (5 bases each). The CDR3 consists of 16 residues. Germline V gene sequence: CDR1 DFQATT, CDR2 SNEGSKA (reference sequence). Trimming removed 3 bases at V and 1 base at J, with 18 bases between. The CDR3: CSARPGTALVQETQYF. In DNA, the CDR3 is TGCAGTGCTAGGCCCGGGACCGCCCTGGTCCAAGAGACCCAGTACTTC.

This chain joins TRBV7-2 and TRBJ2-7; TRBD1 agrees at 7 bases. CDR3 size: 17 residues. Germline CDR1 and CDR2: SGHTA and FQGNSA. V dropped 5 bases and J dropped 5; count of bases not matched to a gene: 18. The CDR3 nucleotides read TGTGCCAGCAGCCCTCTTCCGGGACGTAGGGGGCGGGACGAGCAGTACTTC. Its protein product is CASSPLPGRRGRDEQYF.

This clonotype was seen repeatedly, ten times or more. The CDR3 is CASSLAGTSVETQYF. The DNA for the CDR3 is TGTGCCAGCAGCCTCGCCGGGACTAGCGTAGAGACCCAGTACTTC. The chain is built from TRBV7-2 and TRBJ2-5, with TRBD2 matching 10 bases. V trimming: 5 bases; J trimming: 4 bases; junction bases outside the gene matches: 7. Germline V lookup: CDR1 SGHTA, CDR2 FQGNSA. CDR3 length: 15 amino acids.

This clonotype turned up a few times. The chain is built from TRBV7-8 and TRBJ1-4; the match to TRBD1 covers 7 bases. The V gene's germline CDR1 is SGHVS and CDR2 FQNEAQ. The junction had 12 bases not matched to a gene; V was cut back by 2 bases and J by 3 bases. This CDR3 has 18 residues. The CDR3 loop reads CASSLSWNQGGPNEKLFF. Here the CDR3 DNA reads TGTGCCAGCAGCTTAAGCTGGAACCAGGGGGGTCCTAATGAAAAACTGTTTTTT. The whole variable domain, remainder taken from reference TRBV7-8 and TRBJ1-4, is GAGVSQSPRYKVAKRGQDVALRCDPISGHVSLFWYQQALGQGPEFLTYFQNEAQLDKSGLPSDRFFAERPEGSVSTLKIQRTQQEDSAVYLCASSLSWNQGGPNEKLFFGSGTQLSVL.

This chain uses TRBV2 with TRBJ1-2; tentative D call: TRBD1 (6 bases). Germline V gene data show CDR1 as SNHLY and CDR2 as FYNNEI. CDR3 length: 15 amino acids. Between the trimmed V and J ends, which lost 11 bases and 8 bases, there was a span of 27 bases. CDR3 sequence reads: CASPAEGGEAIGYTF. CDR3 nucleotides: TGTGCCTCTCCAGCCGAGGGGGGGGAGGCTATCGGCTACACCTTC.

This clonotype was counted between two and nine times. The rearrangement joins TRBV5-4 to TRBJ1-3; D gene unclear. The V end lost 1 base, the J end lost 3 bases, and 17 bases lay between the germline ends. Looked up from germline, CDR1 is SGHNT and CDR2 is YYREEE (reference sequence). This CDR3 is 17 amino acids long. DNA of the CDR3: TGTGCCAGCAGCTTGTACTGGGTCGGCCAGAGTGGAAACACCATATATTTT. Protein product: CASSLYWVGQSGNTIYF.

This rearrangement joins TRBV25-1 to TRBJ1-5; TRBD1 matches 9 bases. Trimming at V came to 6 bases and at J to 5 bases, leaving 5 bases not matched to a gene. The germline gives CDR1 MGHDK, CDR2 SYGVNS. The CDR3 is 14 amino acids. The CDR3 reads CASRTGGIDQPQHF. For the CDR3, the DNA is TGTGCCAGCAGGACAGGGGGGATCGATCAGCCCCAGCATTTT.

This clonotype appeared a few times. The chain uses TRBV5-1 and TRBJ2-7; tentative D call: TRBD2 (5 bases). The CDR3 is made up of 15 amino acids. The germline gives CDR1 SGHRS, CDR2 YFSETQ. The V end lost 4 bases, the J end lost 6 bases, and 20 bases lay between the germline ends. This CDR3 is CASSASGSPPTEQYF. The CDR3 DNA follows: TGCGCCAGCAGCGCAAGCGGATCCCCACCCACCGAGCAGTACTTC.

This clonotype turned up a few times. The V gene is TRBV11-1, the J gene TRBJ2-2; a possible D gene is TRBD2 (5 bases). Trimming took 6 bases from V and 5 from J, leaving 13 bases between them. CDR3 length: 14 amino acids. CDR1 SGHAT and CDR2 FQDESV come from the germline V gene (reference sequence). The CDR3 loop reads CASSWTGMTGELFF. As DNA, the CDR3 is TGTGCCAGCAGTTGGACTGGAATGACCGGGGAGCTGTTTTTT. The full variable domain, its missing parts supplied by reference TRBV11-1 and TRBJ2-2, is EAEVAQSPRYKITEKSQAVAFWCDPISGHATLYWYRQILGQGPELLVQFQDESVVDDSQLPKDRFSAERLKGVDSTLKIQPAELGDSAMYLCASSWTGMTGELFFGEGSRLTVL.

The sample holds many counts of this clonotype. The chain combines TRBV7-2 with TRBJ1-1; TRBD1 is a possible D gene (5 bases). CDR1 SGHTA and CDR2 FQGNSA come from the germline V gene. Trimming removed 5 bases at V and 4 bases at J, with 20 bases between. The CDR3 length is 16 residues. DNA of the CDR3: TGTGCCAGCAGCCCCAAACGGGGGATAGGAGTCACTGAAGCTTTCTTT. Its translation: CASSPKRGIGVTEAFF.

Ten or more counts support this clonotype. The chain has TRBV5-1 and TRBJ1-2; D is unresolved. V lost 3 bases and J 3 bases, leaving 9 bases between the germline ends. Germline V CDR1 and CDR2: SGHRS, YFSETQ. The CDR3 sequence is 13 residues long. CDR3 DNA sequence: TGCGCCAGCAGCTATGACGGACACTATGGCTACACCTTC. Translating gives CASSYDGHYGYTF.

This clonotype was observed a handful of times. The V call is TRBV20-1, the J call TRBJ2-5; 7 bases match TRBD1. The germline V gene encodes CDR1 DFQATT and CDR2 SNEGSKA (reference sequence). Losses at the gene ends were 0 bases for V and 5 bases for J; bases not matched to a gene: 9. This CDR3 region has 15 residues. CDR3 bases: TGCAGTGCTAGAGATCCTGGGACAGACGGGGAGACCCAGTACTTC. It is translated as CSARDPGTDGETQYF.

This clonotype was recorded a few times. V is TRBV11-3 and J is TRBJ2-2; perhaps TRBD2 as D (5 bases). The CDR3 has 16 residues. Germline loops: CDR1 SGHNT, CDR2 YENEEA. V was pared by 4 bases and J by 3 bases, with 15 bases between. This CDR3 reads CASSSRGSAYTGELFF. The CDR3 nucleotides read TGTGCCAGCAGCTCCCGGGGTAGCGCCTACACCGGGGAGCTGTTTTTT.

The chain recombines TRBV11-2 with TRBJ1-1, with 8 bases matching TRBD1. This CDR3 region has 16 residues. V shed 1 base and J 0 bases; nucleotides not matched to a gene: 4. Germline assignment: CDR1 SGHAT and CDR2 FQNNGV. This CDR3 reads CASSLGTGPMNTEAFF. The CDR3 bases are TGTGCCAGCAGCTTAGGGACAGGGCCCATGAACACTGAAGCTTTCTTT.